This TCR beta chain was identified in a study of early T cells in non-severe SARS-CoV-2 infection. As part of library construction, unique molecular identifiers were attached to individual cDNA molecules. TCRdb used MiXCR to reprocess the 5' RACE reads, holding one entry per CDR3 protein. The data show about 52,000 distinct CDR3 sequences, approximately 10% seen once. This clonotype was seen many times. Sequencing input: whole blood. This receptor was taken from an adult who was a healthcare worker with PCR-confirmed SARS-CoV-2 infection or an uninfected control (not recorded which).

The CDR3 spells CASSLGRWGAVGYTF. The CDR3 DNA follows: TGTGCCAGCAGCCTGGGTCGGTGGGGAGCTGTTGGCTACACCTTC. The chain combines TRBV5-6 with TRBJ1-2; no clear D. The CDR3 is 15 residues long. Trimming removed 4 bases from V and 7 bases from J, with 20 bases in between. Germline V gene data show CDR1 as SGHDT and CDR2 as YYEEEE.